This section outlines one T cell receptor (beta chain) sequence together with its context. The sample is drawn from a study of T cell responses to AZD1222 COVID-19 vaccine. CDR1 and CDR2 from the germline V gene are LNHDA and SQIVND (reference sequence). The CDR3 loop spans 12 amino acids. Trimming removed 7 bases at V and 4 bases at J, with 10 bases between. The assay was immunoSEQ multiplex PCR, and TCRdb's table has in-frame clones only and misses some. This table has approximately 150,000 clones, approximately 93% appearing once. The rearrangement links TRBV19 to TRBJ1-1; perhaps TRBD1 as D (5 bases). The receptor was derived from an adult in good health. The sequencing here drew on peripheral blood, taken on day 0 of MenACWY control vaccination. CDR3 nucleotides: TGTGCCAGTACTATCGGGGCCACTGAAGCTTTCTTT. This encodes CASTIGATEAFF.